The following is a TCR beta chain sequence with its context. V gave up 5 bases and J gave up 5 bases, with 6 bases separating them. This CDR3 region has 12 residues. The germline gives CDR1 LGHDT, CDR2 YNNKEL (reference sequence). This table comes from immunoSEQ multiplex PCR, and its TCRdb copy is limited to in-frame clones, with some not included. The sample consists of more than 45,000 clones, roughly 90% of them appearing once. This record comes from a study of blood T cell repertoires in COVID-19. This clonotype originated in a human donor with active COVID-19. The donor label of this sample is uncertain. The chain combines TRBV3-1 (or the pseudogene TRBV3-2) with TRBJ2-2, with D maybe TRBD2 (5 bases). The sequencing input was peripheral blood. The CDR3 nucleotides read TGTGCCAGCAGCACGGGGACCGGGGAGCTGTTTTTT. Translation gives CASSTGTGELFF.